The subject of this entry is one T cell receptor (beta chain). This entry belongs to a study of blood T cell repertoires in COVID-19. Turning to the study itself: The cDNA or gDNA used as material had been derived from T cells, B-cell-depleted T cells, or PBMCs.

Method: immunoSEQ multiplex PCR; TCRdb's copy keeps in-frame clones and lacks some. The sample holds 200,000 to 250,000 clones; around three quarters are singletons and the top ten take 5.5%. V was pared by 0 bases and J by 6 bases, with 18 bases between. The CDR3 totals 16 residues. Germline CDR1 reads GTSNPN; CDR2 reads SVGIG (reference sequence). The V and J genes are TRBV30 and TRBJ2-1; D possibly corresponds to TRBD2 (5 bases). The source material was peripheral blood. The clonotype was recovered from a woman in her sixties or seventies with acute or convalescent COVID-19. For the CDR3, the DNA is TGTGCCTGGAGTGTAGGCGTACTAGGGAGCCGCAATGAGCAGTTCTTC. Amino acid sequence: CAWSVGVLGSRNEQFF. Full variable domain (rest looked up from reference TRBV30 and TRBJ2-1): SQTIHQWPATLVQPVGSPLSLECTVEGTSNPNLYWYRQAAGRGLQLLFYSVGIGQISSEVPQNLSASRPQDRQFILSSKKLLLSDSGFYLCAWSVGVLGSRNEQFFGPGTRLTVL.